These 27 T cell receptor beta chains were sequenced from one sample in a study of identical twins. Each CDR3 protein is one row after TCRdb ran MiXCR on the 5' RACE reads. Among about 1.7 million distinct CDR3 sequences, more than 30% were seen once, and the ten largest hold under 0.35%. The sample consisted of cord blood. The receptors stem from a newborn girl in good health.

This chain joins TRBV7-2 and TRBJ2-5; TRBD1 might be the D (6 bases). The length of the CDR3 is 17 residues. V was shortened by 5 bases and J by 11 bases, with 30 bases between the two germline ends. Looked up from germline, CDR1 is SGHTA and CDR2 is FQGNSA. In DNA, the CDR3 is TGTGCCAGCAGCGCAATCAGCCCGGACAGTCGATTGGGGGAGCAGTACTTC. Its protein product is CASSAISPDSRLGEQYF.

The chain employs TRBV20-1 and TRBJ1-1, with D possibly matching TRBD1 (6 bases). The ends were cut back, 2 bases at V and 1 base at J, with 14 bases in the middle. The CDR3 runs to 15 residues. Germline-derived CDR1 and CDR2 are DFQATT and SNEGSKA (reference sequence). The CDR3 DNA is TGCAGTGCTAGACCTCCTAGGGGGGCGAACACTGAAGCTTTCTTT. It specifies CSARPPRGANTEAFF.

The chain carries TRBV20-1 and TRBJ1-2; TRBD1 aligns across 8 bases. V shed 4 bases and J 4 bases; nucleotides not matched to a gene: 11. The CDR3 covers 15 residues. Germline V gene sequence: CDR1 DFQATT, CDR2 SNEGSKA (reference sequence). Written as DNA, the CDR3 is TGCAGTGCTACGCTCCGGGACAGGAGCTTCTATGGCTACACCTTC. Its translation is CSATLRDRSFYGYTF.

A few counts support this clonotype. The chain has TRBV16 and TRBJ2-7; D is uncertain. CDR1 is KGHSY, CDR2 FQNENV, per germline. This CDR3 contains 14 residues. V gave up 2 bases and J gave up 1 base, with 9 bases separating them. The CDR3 DNA is TGTGCCAGCAGCCAAAGGGTGGGGTCCTACGAGCAGTACTTC. Amino acids: CASSQRVGSYEQYF.

This clonotype appeared a few times. V is TRBV20-1 and J is TRBJ2-1, with 10 positions matching TRBD2. The J segment lost 4 bases and the V segment lost 3 bases, leaving 9 bases of the junction unmatched. This CDR3 contains 16 residues. Germline V lookup: CDR1 DFQATT, CDR2 SNEGSKA (reference sequence). CDR3: CSASFSRLAGYNEQFF. In DNA form, the CDR3 reads TGCAGTGCTAGCTTCTCCCGACTAGCGGGTTACAATGAGCAGTTCTTC.

The V gene is TRBV7-2, the J gene TRBJ2-3, with D possibly TRBD2 on 5 matching bases. The CDR3 contains 13 residues. From germline, CDR1 is SGHTA and CDR2 FQGNSA. V lost 2 bases to trimming and J lost 6 bases, with 9 bases between them. CDR3 sequence: CASSLPSSDTQYF. CDR3 DNA sequence: TGTGCCAGCAGCTTACCTAGCTCGGATACGCAGTATTTT.

V gene TRBV5-1 combines with J gene TRBJ2-2; 9 nucleotides line up with TRBD2. V dropped 0 bases and J dropped 4; count of bases not matched to a gene: 4. This CDR3 spans 16 amino acids. The V gene's germline CDR1 is SGHRS and CDR2 YFSETQ. The CDR3 protein is CASSLGLAALTGELFF. The CDR3, as DNA: TGCGCCAGCAGCTTGGGACTAGCGGCTCTCACCGGGGAGCTGTTTTTT.

The CDR3 region has the DNA TGTGCCAGCAGATCGGGGAACAATGAGCAGTACTTC. This encodes CASRSGNNEQYF. V usage is TRBV7-9 and J usage is TRBJ2-5, with D possibly TRBD2 on 5 matching bases. CDR3 length: 12 amino acids. V lost 6 bases to trimming and J lost 11 bases, with 16 bases between them. In germline, CDR1 is SEHNR, CDR2 FQNEAQ (reference sequence).

The rearrangement joins TRBV7-2 to TRBJ2-7; tentative D call: TRBD2 (6 bases). V lost 4 bases and J lost 4, with 17 bases in between. CDR1 and CDR2 from the germline V gene are SGHTA and FQGNSA. The CDR3 length is 15 residues. The DNA for the CDR3 is TGTGCCAGCAGCTCGCCCCAGACTAGTATTTACGAGCAGTACTTC. Encoded protein: CASSSPQTSIYEQYF.

This clonotype was observed at least ten times. This CDR3 reads CASSMTSGTLKTQYF. The DNA of the CDR3 is TGTGCCAGCAGTATGACTAGCGGTACTCTAAAGACCCAGTACTTC. The chain is built from TRBV12-3 or TRBV12-4 and TRBJ2-5; 9 nucleotides line up with TRBD2. The trim removed 5 bases at V and 6 bases at J, leaving 10 bases unmatched. The CDR3 runs 15 residues.

At least ten counts were recorded for this clonotype. The genes are TRBV7-2 and TRBJ2-4; 12 positions match TRBD2. V was clipped by 1 base and J by 4 bases; unmatched bases: 2. This CDR3 is 16 amino acids long. In germline, CDR1 is SGHTA, CDR2 FQGNSA. The CDR3 loop reads CASSLGLAGGKNIQYF. For the CDR3, the DNA is TGTGCCAGCAGCTTAGGGCTAGCGGGGGGGAAAAACATTCAGTACTTC.

The chain employs TRBV11-2 and TRBJ2-4; D call uncertain. The J call may be faulty, since TRBJ2-7 better matches the DNA end. Germline values: CDR1 SGHAT, CDR2 FQNNGV. The CDR3 is 14 residues long. CDR3 coding DNA: TGTGCCAGCAGCCACCTACAGAGCTCGTACGAGCAGTACTTC. Protein: CASSHLQSSYEQYF.

The rearrangement links TRBV27 to TRBJ1-1; no definite D call. Germline CDR1 and CDR2: MNHEY and SMNVEV (reference sequence). With 1 base removed from V and 0 bases from J, the gap between germline ends came to 9 bases. The CDR3 contains 15 residues. For the CDR3, the DNA is TGTGCCAGCAGTTTATTCAGCCAGTTGAACACTGAAGCTTTCTTT. This codes for CASSLFSQLNTEAFF.

Concerning this clonotype: A clone one base away is much larger, so this may be a read error. This chain joins TRBV28 and TRBJ2-1, with 9 nucleotides matching TRBD1. The length of the CDR3 is 13 residues. CDR1 and CDR2 from the germline V gene are MDHEN and SYDVKM. Trimming removed 7 bases from V and 10 bases from J; junction bases left unmatched: 8. The CDR3 region has the DNA TGTGCCAGCATTGGGACAGGGAGCCACGAGCAGTTCTTC. Amino acids: CASIGTGSHEQFF. Based on the CDR3 plus reference TRBV28 and TRBJ2-1, the full variable domain is DVKVTQSSRYLVKRTGEKVFLECVQDMDHENMFWYRQDPGLGLRLIYFSYDVKMKEKGDIPEGYSVSREKKERFSLILESASTNQTSMYLCASIGTGSHEQFFGPGTRLTVL.

This clonotype was found a few times. This sequence joins TRBV2 and TRBJ2-1; 8 bases align to TRBD2. V trimming: 6 bases; J trimming: 2 bases; junction bases outside the gene matches: 12. CDR3 length: 17 amino acids. From germline, CDR1 is SNHLY and CDR2 FYNNEI. The CDR3 here is CASSLLSPGLAYNEQFF. The CDR3 bases are TGTGCCAGCAGCCTCCTTTCCCCGGGACTAGCCTACAATGAGCAGTTCTTC. Combining the CDR3 with reference TRBV2 and TRBJ2-1 gives the whole variable domain EPEVTQTPSHQVTQMGQEVILRCVPISNHLYFYWYRQILGQKVEFLVSFYNNEISEKSEIFDDQFSVERPDGSNFTLKIRSTKLEDSAMYFCASSLLSPGLAYNEQFFGPGTRLTVL.

The V and J genes are TRBV3-1 and TRBJ2-4, with TRBD1 identical over 7 bases. Germline values: CDR1 LGHDT, CDR2 YNNKEL (reference sequence). The CDR3 runs to 15 residues. With V trimmed by 4 bases and J by 15 bases, 18 bases remained unmatched. The CDR3 is CASSPGQATPYERYF. The DNA of the CDR3 is TGTGCCAGCAGCCCCGGACAGGCTACACCCTACGAGCGGTACTTC.

A word on this clonotype: A much more abundant neighbour one base away suggests this may be a read error. V is TRBV2 and J is TRBJ2-3; no clear D. Germline CDR1 and CDR2: SNHLY and FYNNEI. Between the trimmed V and J ends, which lost 8 bases and 2 bases, there was a span of 11 bases. This CDR3 is built from 13 residues. The CDR3 DNA follows: TGTGCCAGCGGTGTGGGCTTCACAGATACGCAGTATTTT. This encodes CASGVGFTDTQYF.

The sample holds a few counts of this clonotype. The V call is TRBV18, the J call TRBJ1-2, with 7 bases identical to TRBD1. The germline CDR1 and CDR2 sequences are KGHSH and LQKENI. The CDR3 has 15 residues. Germline trimming cut 6 bases from V and 0 bases from J; bases unmatched to any gene: 7. The CDR3 nucleotides read TGTGCCAGCTCCCCCGGGACAGCTACTAACTATGGCTACACCTTC. It encodes CASSPGTATNYGYTF.

For the CDR3, the DNA is TGTGCCAGCAGTGAATGGGGCGAGGGAAACACCATATATTTT. Translation gives CASSEWGEGNTIYF. V and J are TRBV25-1 and TRBJ1-3, with D maybe TRBD1 (5 bases). Trimming stripped 1 base from V and 4 bases from J, with 8 bases between. The CDR3 loop spans 14 amino acids. Germline V CDR1 and CDR2: MGHDK, SYGVNS.

This clonotype was recorded a few times. V is TRBV29-1 and J is TRBJ1-1, with unresolved D. Trimming stripped 1 base from V and 6 bases from J, with 9 bases between. Germline CDR1 SQVTM, CDR2 ANQGSEA. This CDR3 is built from 12 residues. CDR3 bases: TGCAGCGTTGAAGGGGCGGGAGCTGAAGCTTTCTTT. Protein sequence: CSVEGAGAEAFF.

The chain uses TRBV3-1 and TRBJ2-5; 13 bases match TRBD2. The DNA matches TRBJ2-7 better at its end, which makes the J call doubtful. The length of the CDR3 is 15 residues. CDR1 and CDR2 from the germline V gene are LGHDT and YNNKEL (reference sequence). CDR3 DNA: TGTGCCAGCAGCCAAGAGGGACTAGCGGGAACCGAGCAGTACTTC. Its translation is CASSQEGLAGTEQYF.

V is TRBV10-3 and J is TRBJ2-7; 8 bases map to TRBD1. This CDR3 is built from 12 residues. The junction had 7 bases not matched to a gene; V was cut back by 8 bases and J by 7 bases. Germline V gives CDR1 ENHRY, CDR2 SYGVKD. The CDR3 DNA reads as TGTGCCATCCTTACAGGGGGGAATGAGCAGTACTTC. Translated: CAILTGGNEQYF.

The chain employs TRBV7-9 and TRBJ2-1, with D hard to call. The CDR3 contains 14 residues. CDR1 is SEHNR and CDR2 is FQNEAQ in the germline V gene (reference sequence). V lost 2 bases and J lost 4, with 9 bases in between. CDR3 in amino acids: CASSLTGKYNEQFF. In DNA, the CDR3 is TGTGCCAGCAGCTTAACCGGCAAATACAATGAGCAGTTCTTC.

This rearrangement joins TRBV4-1 to TRBJ1-1, with TRBD1 as a possible D gene (5 bases). V was pared by 2 bases and J by 1 base, with 8 bases between. CDR3 size: 14 residues. Germline CDR1 reads MGHRA; CDR2 reads YSYEKL. CDR3 sequence reads: CASSQLGRNTEAFF. The CDR3 coding sequence is TGCGCCAGCAGCCAACTGGGACGGAACACTGAAGCTTTCTTT.

Comment on this clonotype: One end of the junction is discordant with germline, which a read error may explain. The chain joins TRBV11-3 to TRBJ2-3; TRBD2 is a possible D gene (6 bases). The germline gives CDR1 SGHNT, CDR2 YENEEA. The CDR3 consists of 13 residues. The CDR3 coding sequence is TGTGCCAGCAGCCGGGAGTTCGCAGATGCGCAGTATTTT. It specifies CASSREFADAQYF. Full variable domain (outside the CDR3, taken from reference TRBV11-3 and TRBJ2-3): EAGVVQSPRYKIIEKKQPVAFWCNPISGHNTLYWYLQNLGQGPELLIRYENEEAVDDSQLPKDRFSAERLKGVDSTLKIQPAELGDSAVYLCASSREFADAQYFGPGTRLTVL.

The J gene is TRBJ2-3, the V gene TRBV9; 9 bases align to TRBD1. CDR3 length: 15 amino acids. Losses at the gene ends were 4 bases for V and 5 bases for J; bases not matched to a gene: 8. The germline gives CDR1 SGDLS, CDR2 YYNGEE. The CDR3 DNA is TGTGCCAGCAGCACCGGGACAGGGAGTGGAGATACGCAGTATTTT. Its translation is CASSTGTGSGDTQYF.

The chain links TRBV6-2 or TRBV6-3 to TRBJ2-7; 7 positions match TRBD2. This CDR3 region has 15 residues. The junction had 8 bases not matched to a gene; V was cut back by 5 bases and J by 1 base. From germline, CDR1 is MNHEY and CDR2 SVGEGT. The CDR3 spells CASSIDGTTSYEQYF. For the CDR3, the DNA is TGTGCCAGCAGTATTGACGGGACTACATCCTACGAGCAGTACTTC.